These 26 T cell receptor beta chains came from one sample sequenced in a study of T cells in Graves' hyperthyroidism and ophthalmopathy. TCR beta CDR3 region amplification was performed from RNA transcripts. An initial round of RT-PCR targeting the TCR CDR3 relied on the HTBI primer set. One entry per CDR3 protein, called by TCRdb with MiXCR from the multiplex PCR reads. The sample includes 500,000 to 600,000 distinct CDR3 sequences, just under 20% of them seen just once. Sequencing was performed on blood. These receptors were obtained from a man between 35 and 55 years old with Graves' ophthalmopathy.

This clonotype has a handful of counts. CDR3 loop: CASSQLSTQGANIQYF. CDR3 bases: TGTGCCAGCAGCCAATTGTCGACACAGGGGGCAAACATTCAGTACTTC. This chain joins TRBV3-1 and TRBJ2-4, with 9 positions matching TRBD1. The CDR3 is made up of 16 amino acids. V dropped 2 bases and J dropped 6; count of bases not matched to a gene: 8. Germline lookup yields CDR1 LGHDT and CDR2 YNNKEL (reference sequence).

This clonotype was observed a handful of times. V gene TRBV5-1 combines with J gene TRBJ2-5; D might be TRBD2 (5 bases). CDR3 length: 13 residues. CDR1 is SGHRS and CDR2 is YFSETQ in the germline V gene. Trimming took 0 bases from V and 7 from J, leaving 10 bases between them. The CDR3 sequence: CASSLDTAGTQYF. In nucleotides, the CDR3 is TGCGCCAGCAGCTTGGACACCGCGGGGACCCAGTACTTC.

This clonotype was observed at least ten times. The CDR3 bases are TGTGCCAGCAGCTTAGCGATCGGCGGGAGAGGGGGCAATGAGCAGTTCTTC. This gives the protein CASSLAIGGRGGNEQFF. This chain joins TRBV11-1 and TRBJ2-1; D is possibly TRBD2 (7 bases). The CDR3 contains 17 residues. Germline CDR1 and CDR2: SGHAT and FQDESV (reference sequence). V was trimmed by 0 bases and J by 6 bases, leaving 18 bases between them.

This clonotype was detected only a few times. The rearrangement uses TRBV27 and TRBJ2-7; TRBD2 aligns across 8 bases. CDR3 length equals 15 residues. After removal of 4 bases from V and 0 bases from J, the junction contained 5 bases not matched to a gene. Germline V CDR1 and CDR2: MNHEY, SMNVEV (reference sequence). CDR3 in amino acids: CASSSLAGSSYEQYF. The CDR3 DNA is TGTGCCAGCAGTTCCTTAGCGGGGTCCTCCTACGAGCAGTACTTC.

The table lists this clonotype with many counts. The chain uses TRBV12-3 or TRBV12-4 and TRBJ2-4, with D unclear. The CDR3 runs to 17 residues. V was cut by 4 bases and J by 0 bases, with 16 bases left in between. The CDR3 region is CASSYSDANLAKNIQYF. CDR3 nucleotides: TGTGCCAGCAGTTATTCGGACGCCAACCTAGCCAAAAACATTCAGTACTTC.

This clonotype was counted a single time. This could be a read error, since a much larger clone is one nucleotide away. The chain carries TRBV11-2 and TRBJ2-5; 9 bases align to TRBD1. CDR1 SGHAT and CDR2 FQNNGV come from the germline V gene. The CDR3 totals 14 residues. V dropped 7 bases and J dropped 1; count of bases not matched to a gene: 4. The CDR3: CASTRDRVQETQYF. CDR3 nucleotide sequence: TGTGCCAGCACCAGGGACAGGGTCCAAGAGACCCAGTACTTC.

The CDR3 spells CAISSLGSSGNTIYF. Here the CDR3 DNA reads TGTGCCATCAGTTCTCTAGGGTCCTCTGGAAACACCATATATTTT. The V gene is TRBV10-3, the J gene TRBJ1-3; D is unresolved. This CDR3 is 15 amino acids long. Germline V gene data show CDR1 as ENHRY and CDR2 as SYGVKD. Between the trimmed V and J ends, which lost 5 bases and 0 bases, there was a span of 11 bases.

The chain joins TRBV7-2 to TRBJ1-2; no definite D call. This CDR3 spans 13 amino acids. Germline values: CDR1 SGHTA, CDR2 FQGNSA. The V end lost 2 bases, the J end lost 4 bases, and 8 bases lay between the germline ends. CDR3: CASSLQPGYGYTF. The CDR3 nucleotides read TGTGCCAGCAGCTTACAGCCAGGCTATGGCTACACCTTC.

The sample holds many counts of this clonotype. This rearrangement joins TRBV12-3 or TRBV12-4 to TRBJ2-1, with a weak D call TRBD2 (7 bases). V lost 6 bases and J 8 bases, leaving 11 bases between the germline ends. The CDR3 is 12 residues long. This CDR3 is CASSRGGDEQFF. The CDR3 DNA sequence: TGTGCCAGCAGCCGAGGGGGGGATGAGCAGTTCTTC.

The chain carries TRBV6-5 and TRBJ2-7, with D unresolved. The CDR3 runs 14 residues. The germline V gene has CDR1 MNHEY and CDR2 SVGAGI. V was clipped by 0 bases and J by 1 base, with 7 bases between them. The DNA for the CDR3 is TGTGCCAGCAGTTACTCGGGAACGTCCTACGAGCAGTACTTC. Its translation is CASSYSGTSYEQYF.

The J gene is TRBJ2-1, the V gene TRBV15; D might be TRBD1 (6 bases). The germline gives CDR1 LNHNV, CDR2 YYDKDF (reference sequence). V dropped 3 bases and J dropped 0 bases, with 9 bases sitting between them. The CDR3 consists of 15 residues. CDR3 amino acids: CATSREGGSYNEQFF. CDR3 DNA: TGTGCCACCAGCAGGGAAGGGGGCTCCTACAATGAGCAGTTCTTC.

The table lists this clonotype with many counts. The chain recombines TRBV18 with TRBJ2-1, with D maybe TRBD1 (5 bases). Germline assignment: CDR1 KGHSH and CDR2 LQKENI. The CDR3 totals 15 residues. Between the trimmed V and J ends, which lost 1 base and 4 bases, there was a span of 11 bases. The CDR3 nucleotides are TGTGCCAGCTCACCACTCAGGGTATGGTACAATGAGCAGTTCTTC. It codes for CASSPLRVWYNEQFF.

This clonotype was counted a few times. This chain uses TRBV4-1 with TRBJ1-6, with a tentative D call TRBD1 (6 bases). Per the germline V gene, CDR1 is MGHRA and CDR2 is YSYEKL. V was cut by 1 base and J by 7 bases, with 11 bases left in between. The CDR3 is made up of 15 amino acids. CDR3 amino acids: CASSQVGGGNSPLHF. CDR3 DNA: TGCGCCAGCAGCCAAGTAGGGGGGGGGAATTCACCCCTCCACTTT.

This chain connects TRBV29-1 to TRBJ2-7; TRBD2 agrees at 11 bases. CDR3 length equals 13 residues. CDR1 and CDR2 from the germline V gene are SQVTM and ANQGSEA. J lost 2 bases, V lost 4 bases, and 1 base had no gene match. The CDR3 DNA sequence: TGCAGCGTTGTACTAGCGGGGGCCTACGAGCAGTACTTC. Its protein product is CSVVLAGAYEQYF.

This chain uses TRBV6-5 with TRBJ2-1; D ambiguous. Germline V gene sequence: CDR1 MNHEY, CDR2 SVGAGI. This CDR3 spans 16 amino acids. Trimming stripped 4 bases from V and 0 bases from J, with 13 bases between. The CDR3 DNA reads TGTGCCAGCAGTTTGGTAGGCAGAGCCTCCTACAATGAGCAGTTCTTC. Its protein product is CASSLVGRASYNEQFF.

This sequence joins TRBV7-3 and TRBJ1-1; D gene ambiguous. CDR1 SGHTA and CDR2 FQGTGA come from the germline V gene. The CDR3 spans 13 residues. Trimming left V 4 bases short and J 3 bases short, with 9 bases between. CDR3: CASSYQRDTEAFF. DNA of the CDR3: TGTGCCAGCAGCTACCAGCGGGACACTGAAGCTTTCTTT.

The CDR3 here is CASSTPPNQGYYEQYF. CDR3 nucleotides: TGTGCCAGTAGTACTCCCCCTAACCAGGGGTACTACGAGCAGTACTTC. This chain connects TRBV19 to TRBJ2-7; perhaps TRBD1 as D (6 bases). Trimming removed 4 bases at V and 3 bases at J, with 19 bases between. Looked up from germline, CDR1 is LNHDA and CDR2 is SQIVND (reference sequence). The CDR3 loop spans 16 amino acids. Supplemented by reference TRBV19 and TRBJ2-7, the full variable domain reads DGGITQSPKYLFRKEGQNVTLSCEQNLNHDAMYWYRQDPGQGLRLIYYSQIVNDFQKGDIAEGYSVSREKKESFPLTVTSAQKNPTAFYLCASSTPPNQGYYEQYFGPGTRLTVT.

The chain combines TRBV20-1 with TRBJ2-3, with TRBD1 identical over 9 bases. Trimming removed 6 bases from V and 3 bases from J; junction bases left unmatched: 7. Germline CDR1 and CDR2: DFQATT and SNEGSKA (reference sequence). CDR3 length: 14 residues. The CDR3 sequence is CSANRGRGTDTQYF. CDR3 bases: TGCAGTGCAAACAGGGGGCGCGGAACAGATACGCAGTATTTT.

This clonotype was observed at least ten times. One junction end does not reproduce the germline sequence, and a read error may be involved. V and J are TRBV5-1 and TRBJ2-5, with D tentatively TRBD2 (6 bases). This CDR3 contains 13 residues. Germline loops: CDR1 SGHRS, CDR2 YFSETQ. The CDR3 nucleotides are TGTGCCAGCAGTTGGGGGGACCAAGAGACCCAGTACTTC. Translated, it gives CASSWGDQETQYF.

This clonotype occurred a few times. The J gene is TRBJ2-7, the V gene TRBV5-1; 9 bases are shared with TRBD1. V dropped 3 bases and J dropped 5; count of bases not matched to a gene: 6. The CDR3 is made up of 14 amino acids. Germline assignment: CDR1 SGHRS and CDR2 YFSETQ. CDR3 region: CASSYGTGRDEQYF. Here the CDR3 DNA reads TGCGCCAGCAGCTATGGGACAGGGCGCGACGAGCAGTACTTC.

V gene TRBV12-3 or TRBV12-4 combines with J gene TRBJ2-2; 8 bases line up with TRBD2. With 0 bases clipped from V and 1 base from J, the junction kept 7 bases outside the gene matches. The CDR3 covers 18 residues. CDR3 DNA sequence: TGTGCCAGCAGTTTAGCGCTCGGGAGGGGCCAGAACACCGGGGAGCTGTTTTTT. This translates into CASSLALGRGQNTGELFF.

This clonotype occurred many times. This sequence joins TRBV20-1 and TRBJ2-7; tentatively, D is TRBD1 or TRBD2 (5 bases each). Germline CDR1 reads DFQATT; CDR2 reads SNEGSKA (reference sequence). The CDR3 extends over 16 amino acids. Trimming stripped 0 bases from V and 5 bases from J, with 20 bases between. This CDR3 is CSARDKPRDVGHEQYF. The CDR3 region has the DNA TGCAGTGCTAGAGATAAACCCCGGGACGTTGGGCACGAGCAGTACTTC.

V is TRBV5-1 and J is TRBJ2-3; 10 bases map to TRBD2. V lost 1 base and J lost 2; bases outside the gene matches: 4. Germline V gene sequence: CDR1 SGHRS, CDR2 YFSETQ. CDR3 length: 16 residues. CDR3 DNA sequence: TGCGCCAGCAGCTTGTGGCTAGCGGGAGCCACAGATACGCAGTATTTT. Translated: CASSLWLAGATDTQYF.

This clonotype was recorded at least ten times. The rearrangement uses TRBV30 and TRBJ2-1; D may be TRBD1 or TRBD2 (5 bases each). The CDR3 length is 15 residues. Germline-derived CDR1 and CDR2 are GTSNPN and SVGIG (reference sequence). V was trimmed by 5 bases and J by 4 bases, leaving 18 bases between them. The CDR3 DNA sequence: TGTGCCTGGTCCAGCCCGGGGACCGGTTACAATGAGCAGTTCTTC. Translated: CAWSSPGTGYNEQFF.

This clonotype was counted at least ten times. This chain uses TRBV13 with TRBJ2-7, with 7 positions matching TRBD1. Germline trimming cut 4 bases from V and 6 bases from J; bases unmatched to any gene: 6. This CDR3 has 13 residues. Germline values: CDR1 PRHDT, CDR2 FYEKMQ (reference sequence). The CDR3 region has the DNA TGTGCCAGCAGCTCGACAGGGTCCCCCGAGCAGTACTTC. Its translation: CASSSTGSPEQYF. Combining the CDR3 with reference TRBV13 and TRBJ2-7 gives the whole variable domain AAGVIQSPRHLIKEKRETATLKCYPIPRHDTVYWYQQGPGQDPQFLISFYEKMQSDKGSIPDRFSAQQFSDYHSELNMSSLELGDSALYFCASSSTGSPEQYFGPGTRLTVT.

This clonotype has a count of ten or more. The V and J genes are TRBV28 and TRBJ1-6; D is unclear. CDR3 length: 12 amino acids. Between the trimmed V and J ends, which lost 8 bases and 5 bases, there was a span of 7 bases. Per germline, CDR1 MDHEN and CDR2 SYDVKM. CDR3 in amino acids: CASGRNNSPLHF. For the CDR3, the DNA is TGTGCCAGCGGGAGAAATAATTCACCCCTCCACTTT.